Below, one T cell receptor (beta chain) is given with its context. What antigen it recognizes has not been identified. No base quality information exists; no much larger clone differs at one position. This record comes from a study of cytomegalovirus exposure and HLA in healthy donors (TCRdb year 2017). In the study overall: An earlier analysis of some 600 of the donors reported approximately 260 Gb of sequence data and 90 million to 120 million unique TCR beta sequences obtained from about 170 million T cells. On average, roughly 240,000 unique TCR beta nucleotide sequences were sequenced per donor among 398 genotyped donors of the cohort, with approximately 18% of those sequences being non-productive. In a later genetic analysis, genome-wide SNP genotypes for 398 of the 666 donors were used, and that subset was treated as a discovery cohort. An early release covering roughly 600 HLA-typed donors comprised about 310 gigabases of sequencing data and some 79 million unique TCR sequences. Both class I and class II loci were covered by HLA typing, at four-digit resolution. Typing coverage differed by locus: A, B, C, DRB1 and DQB1 were typed in about 620-630 donors, DQA1 in roughly 510, DPA1 in 600 to 610, and DPB1 in 450 to 480. A later analysis re-examined previously published TCR beta repertoires from roughly 720 donors and added high-resolution HLA genotyping to investigate patterns of TCR occurrence. An earlier analysis of more than 450 of the donors used high-throughput TCR beta sequencing to judge whether each TCR beta V gene segment behaved as functional or pseudogenic. Donor age, sex, ethnicity and CMV serostatus were compiled together with the repertoire data. The study was designed to test whether signatures of past pathogen exposure could be identified by cataloging public T cell receptors. The study used immunosequencing to profile the T cell repertoires of 666 subjects and linked those repertoires to cytomegalovirus serostatus. Every repertoire in the discovery cohort had been generated on one and the same sequencing platform. In the later analysis, no new phenotypic data were used to find candidate immune exposures; instead, reliance was placed on TCR beta sequences and their occurrence across donors. The study combined high-throughput TCR immunosequencing, statistical association of individual TCRs with disease status, and machine learning to predict cytomegalovirus infection status. Roughly five DR-DQ haplotypes were handled as single units for association and clustering, since linkage in the cohort was strong. Besides the first cohort of some 670 subjects, a separate validation cohort made up of around 120 different subjects was used. Of the 350 to 450 genotyped donors, about 80% fell in the genetic ancestry cluster associated with self-reported Caucasian donors.

The cohort was made up of about 610 healthy bone marrow donors. At the time of sampling, every cohort member was nominally healthy, though immune exposures that went unrecorded were likely present. The donor tested CMV seropositive and was one of the 289 seropositive cohort members. Every donor gave a peripheral blood sample, and the peripheral blood mononuclear cells from that sample were used for TCR beta sequencing. The Qiagen DNeasy Blood Extraction Kit was used to extract genomic DNA from the blood cell samples. The junction carries 9 bases between V and J, which are trimmed by 3 bases and 6 bases respectively. The CDR3 runs 14 amino acids, cysteine and phenylalanine included. Only the CDR3 DNA is retained, 42 bases long and in frame from the first base. From the germline V gene, CDR1 is MNHNS and CDR2 is SASEGT. Receptors were amplified or captured by the immunoSEQ multiplex PCR assay. For the multiplex PCR, a mixture combining 60 forward primers for TCR Vbeta segments and 13 reverse primers for TCR Jbeta segments was used. The CDR3 region of rearranged TCR beta genes was amplified from genomic DNA by a multiplex PCR assay. The Illumina HiSeq System was used to sequence the amplified TCR beta libraries as 87-base-pair reads. The paper's processing steps were these. In a later analysis, some 80 million unique TCR beta chains were counted across the roughly 610 repertoires, and roughly 10 million of these chains were shared by at least two donors. Raw reads were error-corrected and collapsed into unique sequences by a nearest-neighbor algorithm in which closely related sequences were merged to remove PCR and sequencing errors. V, D and J gene segments were assigned by aligning CDR3 sequences to IMGT reference sequences. For a sequence to be retained, a match of at least six nucleotides was required to both a V gene segment and a J gene segment. Rearrangements were called productive when the CDR3 lacked stop codons and stayed in frame with V and J; all others were non-productive. CDR3 was defined by IMGT convention, running from the second conserved V-encoded cysteine to the conserved J-encoded phenylalanine. The earlier analysis of a few hundred of the donors excluded sequences that lacked an unambiguous match to a single V gene segment. An earlier analysis of roughly 590 of the donors called V segments functional above 56.7% productive rearrangements and segregating when the between-donor standard deviation exceeded 5%. To diagnose cytomegalovirus status from the catalog of TCR beta chain sequences, a statistical classification framework was built. V and J gene assignment, in a later analysis, came from comparing TCR nucleotide sequences with IMGT/GENE-DB human TR gene sequences. The TCRdist pipeline was used in a later analysis to assign CDR3 sequences and most-parsimonious VDJ recombination scenarios. In a later analysis, every TCR beta chain was defined by the combination of its CDR3 amino acid sequence and its V-gene family, and reads without a unique V-gene family were dropped. As a way to deal with suspected cross-contamination and a sequencing artifact, a later analysis dropped roughly 620 nucleotide sequences that were highly shared and had low generation probability. In a later analysis, a clonal expansion index for each public chain was calculated from normalized within-repertoire ranks of inferred template counts. A later analysis computed generation probabilities with a VDJ recombination model fitted to out-of-frame rearrangements, and checked the results against IGoR. Hypergeometric tests were used in a later analysis to score TCR-TCR, TCR-HLA and TCR-CMV co-occurrence, with a repertoire-size bias correction applied to the TCR pairs. False discovery rates were estimated in a later analysis by permuting HLA or CMV assignments 20 times. A later analysis grouped co-occurring TCRs with DBSCAN, adding TCRdist sequence similarity when clustering within HLA-allele-positive subsets. Co-occurrence clustering excluded repertoires with fewer than 30,000 or more than 120,000 public chains, plus five with anomalous nucleotide sharing. Imported from immuneACCESS, the table was reduced by TCRdb to in-frame sequences with V and J called. These copies leave out some clones; in studies compared against another copy, an unresolved V gene accounts for under half, and the cause of the remainder is not known. From that table come the V and J calls and clone size; the DNA was used to work out D and trimming. The sample yields 150,000 to 200,000 clones; roughly 78% were counted once. Approximately 13% of the sample rests with the top ten.

Results the study describes overall, beyond this receptor: The cohort was sequenced for TCR beta chains only, and without alpha or paired-chain data the features that could be detected were limited. Some IMGT-functional V segments, including TRBV6-2 and TRBV6-3, could not be told apart with the 87-base-pair reads, so those segments were excluded. When HLA alleles, especially DR and DQ, strongly co-occurred, attributing TCR associations to individual alleles was difficult. According to the authors, the approach could potentially be generalized to other disease states and immunological phenotypes. In vitro tests confirmed that three of the cytomegalovirus-associated TCR beta chains recognize cytomegalovirus antigens. The study gave a list of some 150 TCR beta chains associated with cytomegalovirus. A cluster of highly shared sequence variants was judged likely to represent a technical artifact of the sequencing pipeline. According to a later analysis, parvovirus B19, influenza, CMV and Epstein-Barr virus appeared linked to several top co-occurrence clusters. A further reported finding was that TCR beta sequences accurately predicted the HLA-A and HLA-B alleles for most subjects in the first cohort. In a later analysis, around 15,000 TCR beta sequences were associated with specific HLA alleles at a false discovery rate of 0.05. In a later genetic analysis, fewer N-insertions in productive TCRs were reported among donors in an Asian-associated ancestry cluster than the roughly 640-donor mean. HLA typing was unavailable for some donors at each locus, so association tests used only the typed subset. CMV serostatus was the only immune exposure information available for the cohort. A later genetic analysis associated a missense DCLRE1C variant with V-gene and J-gene trimming of TCR beta chains, and an independent cohort replicated the association. In a later analysis, HLA-associated TCR beta chains were found to be more clonally expanded and to have lower generation probabilities than equally common non-associated chains. Correlated functional status among segregating V segments might be attributable to linkage disequilibrium, but an unknown experimental factor could not be ruled out. Presence/absence analyses assumed roughly uniform sequencing depth across donors, an assumption that may not hold. In a later analysis, most CMV-associated TCR beta chains were found to appear HLA-restricted, with HLA associations seemingly driven largely by CMV exposure. In both the original and validation cohorts, the classifier was reported to diagnose cytomegalovirus status with high specificity and sensitivity. A later analysis found that TCR association rates varied across HLA loci, with DRB1 alleles showing the most associated TCRs and HLA-C alleles the fewest. In an earlier analysis of a few hundred of the donors, most TCR beta V segments were observed in productive rearrangements about 90% or about 30% of the time, broadly matching IMGT annotations. While some public TCRs were present in many individuals, most TCR sequences turned up only very rarely across donors. Because counts were too low, seventeen rarely observed V segments, including chromosome 9 orphons, were excluded from the earlier analysis of about 500 of the donors.

This receptor was obtained from a woman aged 45 to 65 in good health and CMV-seropositive. The sequenced sample consisted of PBMCs. In this chain, TRBV6-1 is recombined with TRBJ1-6, with the D gene not confidently named. CDR3 protein: CASSDQSVNSPLHF. The DNA reads TGTGCCAGCAGTGATCAGTCTGTTAATTCACCCCTCCACTTT.